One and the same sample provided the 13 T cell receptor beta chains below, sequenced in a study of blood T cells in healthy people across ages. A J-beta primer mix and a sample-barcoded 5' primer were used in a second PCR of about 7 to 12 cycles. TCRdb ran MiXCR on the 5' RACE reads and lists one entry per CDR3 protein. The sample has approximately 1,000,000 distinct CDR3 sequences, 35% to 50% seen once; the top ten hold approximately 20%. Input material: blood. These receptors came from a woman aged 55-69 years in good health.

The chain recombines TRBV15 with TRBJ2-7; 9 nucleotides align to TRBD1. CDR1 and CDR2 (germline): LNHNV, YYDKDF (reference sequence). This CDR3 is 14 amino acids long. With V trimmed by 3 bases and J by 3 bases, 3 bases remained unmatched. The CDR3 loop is CATSRDRGNYEQYF. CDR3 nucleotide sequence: TGTGCCACCAGCAGGGACAGGGGAAACTACGAGCAGTACTTC.

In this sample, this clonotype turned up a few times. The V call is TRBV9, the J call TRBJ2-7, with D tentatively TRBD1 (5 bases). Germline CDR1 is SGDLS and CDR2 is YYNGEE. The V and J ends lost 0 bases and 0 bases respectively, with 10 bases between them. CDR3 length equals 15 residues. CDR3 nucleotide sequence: TGTGCCAGCAGCGTAGGACAGCTGAGCTCCTACGAGCAGTACTTC. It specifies CASSVGQLSSYEQYF.

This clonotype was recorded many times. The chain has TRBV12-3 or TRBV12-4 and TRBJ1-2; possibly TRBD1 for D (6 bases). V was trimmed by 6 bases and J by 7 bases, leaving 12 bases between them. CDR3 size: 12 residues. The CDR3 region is CASSPGRGGYTF. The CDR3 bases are TGTGCCAGCAGCCCCGGCAGGGGTGGCTACACCTTC.

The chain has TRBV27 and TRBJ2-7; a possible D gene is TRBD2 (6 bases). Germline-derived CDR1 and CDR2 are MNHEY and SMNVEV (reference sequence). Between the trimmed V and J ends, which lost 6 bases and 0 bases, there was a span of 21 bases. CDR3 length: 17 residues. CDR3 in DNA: TGTGCCAGCAGCCAAAGTTGGGATTCCGGGAGCTCCTACGAGCAGTACTTC. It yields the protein CASSQSWDSGSSYEQYF.

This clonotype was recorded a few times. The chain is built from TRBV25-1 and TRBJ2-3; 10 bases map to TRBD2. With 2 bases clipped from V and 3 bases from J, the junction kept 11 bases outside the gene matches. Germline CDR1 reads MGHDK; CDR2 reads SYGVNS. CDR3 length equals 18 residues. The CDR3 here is CASSELAGVLIGTDTQYF. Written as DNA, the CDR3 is TGTGCCAGCAGTGAACTAGCGGGAGTTCTTATTGGGACAGATACGCAGTATTTT.

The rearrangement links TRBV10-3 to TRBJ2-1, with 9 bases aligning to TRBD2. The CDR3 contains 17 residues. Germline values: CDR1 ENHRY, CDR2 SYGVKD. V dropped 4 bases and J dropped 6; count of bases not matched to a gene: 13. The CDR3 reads CAISGGLAGGPGNEQFF. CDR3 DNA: TGTGCCATCAGTGGGGGGTTGGCGGGAGGGCCGGGCAATGAGCAGTTCTTC.

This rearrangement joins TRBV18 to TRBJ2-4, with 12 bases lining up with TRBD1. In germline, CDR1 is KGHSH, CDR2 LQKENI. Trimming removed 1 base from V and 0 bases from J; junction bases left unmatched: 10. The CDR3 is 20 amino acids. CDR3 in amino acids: CASSPLSGTGGGKAKNIQYF. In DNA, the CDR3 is TGTGCCAGCTCACCACTTTCCGGGACAGGGGGCGGGAAAGCCAAAAACATTCAGTACTTC. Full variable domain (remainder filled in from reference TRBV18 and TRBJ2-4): NAGVMQNPRHLVRRRGQEARLRCSPMKGHSHVYWYRQLPEEGLKFMVYLQKENIIDESGMPKERFSAEFPKEGPSILRIQQVVRGDSAAYFCASSPLSGTGGGKAKNIQYFGAGTRLSVL.

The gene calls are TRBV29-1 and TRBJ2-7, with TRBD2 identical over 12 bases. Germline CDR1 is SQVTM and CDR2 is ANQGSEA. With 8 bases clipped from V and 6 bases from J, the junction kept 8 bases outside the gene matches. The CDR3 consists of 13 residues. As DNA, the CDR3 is TGCAGCACCCGACTAGCGGGAGTGGGCGAGCAGTACTTC. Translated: CSTRLAGVGEQYF.

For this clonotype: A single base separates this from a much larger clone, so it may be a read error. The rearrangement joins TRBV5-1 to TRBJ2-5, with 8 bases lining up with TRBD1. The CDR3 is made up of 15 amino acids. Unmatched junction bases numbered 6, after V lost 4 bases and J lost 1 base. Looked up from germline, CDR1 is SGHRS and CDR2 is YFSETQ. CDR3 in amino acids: CASSPAGGPQETQYF. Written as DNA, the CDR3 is TGCGCCAGCAGCCCTGCAGGGGGCCCCCAAGAGACCCAGTACTTC.

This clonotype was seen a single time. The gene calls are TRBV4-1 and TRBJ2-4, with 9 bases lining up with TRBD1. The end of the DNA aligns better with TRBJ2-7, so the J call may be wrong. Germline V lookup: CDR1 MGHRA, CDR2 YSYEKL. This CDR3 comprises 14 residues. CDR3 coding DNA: TGCGCCAGCACCCAGGGACAGGGAGCCTACGAGCAGTACTTC. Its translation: CASTQGQGAYEQYF.

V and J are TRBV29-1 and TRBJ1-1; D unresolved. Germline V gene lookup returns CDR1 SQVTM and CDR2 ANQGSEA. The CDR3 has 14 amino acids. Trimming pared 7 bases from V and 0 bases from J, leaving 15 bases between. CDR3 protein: CSALSQAMNTEAFF. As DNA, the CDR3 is TGCAGCGCCTTAAGCCAGGCGATGAACACTGAAGCTTTCTTT.

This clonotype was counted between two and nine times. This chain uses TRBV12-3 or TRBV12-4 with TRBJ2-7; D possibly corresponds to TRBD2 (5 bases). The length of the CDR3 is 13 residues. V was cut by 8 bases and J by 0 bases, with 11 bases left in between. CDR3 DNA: TGTGCCAGCGGAGGCAGGAGCTCCTACGAGCAGTACTTC. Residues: CASGGRSSYEQYF.

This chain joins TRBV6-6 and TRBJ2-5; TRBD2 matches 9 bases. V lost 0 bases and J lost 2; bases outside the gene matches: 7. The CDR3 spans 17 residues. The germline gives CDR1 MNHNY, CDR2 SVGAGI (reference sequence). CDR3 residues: CASSYSVSGSSQETQYF. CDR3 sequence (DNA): TGTGCCAGCAGTTACTCGGTTAGCGGGAGTAGTCAAGAGACCCAGTACTTC.